Listed here are 20 T cell receptor beta chains from one sample, sequenced in a study of blood T cell repertoires in COVID-19. The assay was immunoSEQ multiplex PCR, and TCRdb's table has in-frame clones only and misses some. Here the sample spans about 170,000 clones, around 91% being singletons. The sequencing input was PBMCs or T cells enriched from blood (not recorded which). The receptors originated from a woman in her late teens or twenties who had recovered from COVID-19.

The CDR3 coding sequence is TGTGCCTGGAGTGTACTTGGCGGGAGAGCCCTCTACGAGCAGTACTTC. It encodes CAWSVLGGRALYEQYF. J is TRBJ2-7 and V is TRBV30; 7 bases agree with TRBD2. The ends lost 0 bases at V and 3 bases at J; junction bases unmatched: 11. Germline CDR1 reads GTSNPN; CDR2 reads SVGIG (reference sequence). The CDR3 contains 16 residues.

The rearrangement uses TRBV28 and TRBJ2-7; no firm D call. The CDR3 is 15 residues long. In germline, CDR1 is MDHEN, CDR2 SYDVKM. V was shortened by 6 bases and J by 2 bases, with 17 bases between the two germline ends. This CDR3 reads CASSPSYAETYEQYF. The CDR3 nucleotides are TGTGCCAGCAGCCCCAGTTACGCGGAGACCTACGAGCAGTACTTC.

The rearrangement joins TRBV6-5 to TRBJ1-2, with 8 bases identical to TRBD1. V shed 6 bases and J 0 bases; nucleotides not matched to a gene: 6. The CDR3 is 15 amino acids. Germline CDR1 is MNHEY and CDR2 is SVGAGI. CDR3 in amino acids: CASSRTGSPNYGYTF. CDR3 DNA: TGTGCCAGCAGCCGGACAGGGTCCCCTAACTATGGCTACACCTTC.

This clone was detected only a few times. CDR3 sequence reads: CASSRPTGIEQYF. The CDR3 DNA reads as TGTGCCAGCAGCCGACCGACAGGGATCGAGCAGTACTTC. The rearrangement uses TRBV6-5 and TRBJ2-7; 7 bases align to TRBD1. After removal of 6 bases from V and 6 bases from J, the junction contained 8 bases not matched to a gene. CDR1 and CDR2 from the germline V gene are MNHEY and SVGAGI. The CDR3 totals 13 residues.

The gene calls are TRBV10-1 and TRBJ1-5; D is perhaps TRBD1 (6 bases). V was pared by 0 bases and J by 9 bases, with 6 bases between. Germline V lookup: CDR1 WNHNN, CDR2 SYGVQD (reference sequence). The CDR3 loop spans 12 amino acids. The CDR3 DNA reads as TGCGCCAGCAGTGAGTCGGGGGCGCCCCAGCATTTT. Translating gives CASSESGAPQHF.

The chain uses TRBV19 and TRBJ2-5; TRBD2 matches 7 bases. In germline, CDR1 is LNHDA, CDR2 SQIVND (reference sequence). V trimming: 9 bases; J trimming: 3 bases; junction bases outside the gene matches: 7. The CDR3 consists of 13 residues. In DNA, the CDR3 is TGTGCCAGCCGAGGACGGGGGGAAGAGACCCAGTACTTC. Translated, it gives CASRGRGEETQYF.

The rearrangement links TRBV7-2 to TRBJ2-7; 9 bases line up with TRBD1. Germline V gene data show CDR1 as SGHTA and CDR2 as FQGNSA. V dropped 4 bases and J dropped 6; count of bases not matched to a gene: 10. This CDR3 is built from 15 residues. The CDR3: CASSSRTGARLEQYF. CDR3 nucleotides: TGTGCCAGCAGCTCACGGACAGGGGCGCGACTCGAGCAGTACTTC.

V is TRBV7-9 and J is TRBJ2-2; D is unclear. Per the germline V gene, CDR1 is SEHNR and CDR2 is FQNEAQ (reference sequence). V was pared by 1 base and J by 1 base, with 10 bases between. The CDR3 length is 16 residues. CDR3 residues: CASSLVARRNTGELFF. The CDR3 coding sequence is TGTGCCAGCAGCTTAGTTGCGCGGAGGAACACCGGGGAGCTGTTTTTT.

This sequence joins TRBV7-9 and TRBJ1-5; D gene ambiguous. The V end lost 2 bases, the J end lost 2 bases, and 13 bases lay between the germline ends. This CDR3 has 16 residues. The germline V gene encodes CDR1 SEHNR and CDR2 FQNEAQ (reference sequence). The CDR3 coding sequence is TGTGCCAGCAGCTTATCTTCGGGGTCTGGCAATCAGCCCCAGCATTTT. This sequence encodes CASSLSSGSGNQPQHF. The full variable domain, rest sourced from reference TRBV7-9 and TRBJ1-5, is DTGVSQNPRHKITKRGQNVTFRCDPISEHNRLYWYRQTLGQGPEFLTYFQNEAQLEKSRLLSDRFSAERPKGSFSTLEIQRTEQGDSAMYLCASSLSSGSGNQPQHFGDGTRLSIL.

The CDR3 loop is CSVEVSRAGSINTEAFF. CDR3 in DNA: TGCAGCGTTGAAGTGTCTCGAGCAGGGTCTATTAACACTGAAGCTTTCTTT. The V call is TRBV29-1, the J call TRBJ1-1, with TRBD1 as a possible D gene (5 bases). CDR1 and CDR2 from the germline V gene are SQVTM and ANQGSEA. V was cut by 1 base and J by 2 bases, with 20 bases left in between. This CDR3 region has 17 residues. The whole variable domain, filled in from reference TRBV29-1 and TRBJ1-1, reads SAVISQKPSRDICQRGTSLTIQCQVDSQVTMMFWYRQQPGQSLTLIATANQGSEATYESGFVIDKFPISRPNLTFSTLTVSNMSPEDSSIYLCSVEVSRAGSINTEAFFGQGTRLTVV.

The chain employs TRBV6-2 or TRBV6-3 and TRBJ2-7; 7 bases are shared with TRBD1. The trim removed 5 bases at V and 6 bases at J, leaving 22 bases unmatched. Per germline, CDR1 MNHEY and CDR2 SVGEGT. This CDR3 contains 18 residues. In DNA, the CDR3 is TGTGCCAGCAGTCCCTATCAGGGGGTTGGGGCCCGGGTTGGCGAGCAGTACTTC. This translates into CASSPYQGVGARVGEQYF.

The chain couples TRBV4-3 to TRBJ2-1, with 8 bases fitting TRBD2. CDR1 is LGHNA and CDR2 is YSLEER in the germline V gene. The CDR3 totals 17 residues. The V and J ends lost 0 bases and 8 bases, in that order; junction bases with no gene match: 12. The CDR3 coding sequence is TGCGCCAGCAGCCAAGATTCCCCGGGAGGGTACGCCGATGAGCAGTTCTTC. Protein product: CASSQDSPGGYADEQFF.

This chain links TRBV28 with TRBJ2-1; 7 bases agree with TRBD2. The CDR3 has 14 residues. Germline trimming cut 7 bases from V and 6 bases from J; bases unmatched to any gene: 9. CDR1 MDHEN and CDR2 SYDVKM come from the germline V gene. This CDR3 is CASMMLWGGNEQFF. In nucleotides, the CDR3 is TGTGCCAGCATGATGTTATGGGGGGGCAATGAGCAGTTCTTC.

The chain combines TRBV6-5 with TRBJ2-7; no reliable D call. V gave up 9 bases and J gave up 5 bases, with 11 bases separating them. The CDR3 contains 11 residues. Germline assignment: CDR1 MNHEY and CDR2 SVGAGI. The CDR3 loop reads CASAAAHEQYF. CDR3 DNA: TGTGCCAGTGCCGCGGCCCACGAGCAGTACTTC.

The chain joins TRBV19 to TRBJ2-7; the D is unclear. The CDR3 covers 13 residues. V dropped 3 bases and J dropped 2 bases, with 8 bases sitting between them. Germline loops: CDR1 LNHDA, CDR2 SQIVND (reference sequence). The CDR3 nucleotides are TGTGCCAGTAGTATGTCCTATACCTACGAGCAGTACTTC. Encoded protein: CASSMSYTYEQYF.

This sequence joins TRBV7-3 and TRBJ2-3; tentative D call: TRBD2 (6 bases). The CDR3 extends over 13 amino acids. The germline gives CDR1 SGHTA, CDR2 FQGTGA. The V gene lost 4 bases and the J gene lost 6 bases, with 11 bases spanning the gap. The CDR3: CASSSGLMDTQYF. Here the CDR3 DNA reads TGTGCCAGCAGCTCGGGACTGATGGATACGCAGTATTTT.

V gene TRBV7-3 combines with J gene TRBJ2-3; the D gene is possibly TRBD1 (6 bases). This CDR3 contains 15 residues. V lost 3 bases to trimming and J lost 2 bases, with 12 bases between them. Germline V gives CDR1 SGHTA, CDR2 FQGTGA. Here the CDR3 DNA reads TGTGCCAGCAGCTTTACAGGGATTTCCACAGATACGCAGTATTTT. Translating it yields CASSFTGISTDTQYF.

This rearrangement joins TRBV9 to TRBJ2-3; a weak D match, TRBD2 (6 bases). Deletions cut 2 bases from V and 2 bases from J, with 9 bases between. Germline lookup yields CDR1 SGDLS and CDR2 YYNGEE. The CDR3 sequence is 14 residues long. The CDR3 region is CASSVGTLTDTQYF. In DNA, the CDR3 is TGTGCCAGCAGCGTCGGGACTCTCACAGATACGCAGTATTTT.

The rearrangement uses TRBV9 and TRBJ2-7; TRBD2 matches at 10 bases. V was clipped by 4 bases and J by 9 bases; unmatched bases: 10. Germline V gene data show CDR1 as SGDLS and CDR2 as YYNGEE. The CDR3 has 14 amino acids. CDR3 coding DNA: TGTGCCAGCAGCCCCGGGACTAGCGTCGGATGGCAGTACTTC. Its protein product is CASSPGTSVGWQYF.

This chain uses TRBV10-1 with TRBJ2-5; weak D call: TRBD1 (6 bases). V was trimmed by 0 bases and J by 4 bases, leaving 6 bases between them. Germline loops: CDR1 WNHNN, CDR2 SYGVQD (reference sequence). CDR3 length: 13 residues. The CDR3: CASSESRGETQYF. The CDR3 DNA follows: TGCGCCAGCAGTGAGTCCAGGGGAGAGACCCAGTACTTC.